These 9 T cell receptor beta chains share one sample of origin, sequenced in a study of technical replicates of blood from a few donors. The protocol was immunoSEQ multiplex PCR, while the TCRdb copy is restricted to in-frame clones and leaves out a portion. The profile shows tens of thousands of clones, roughly 90% of them singletons. The sequenced sample was T cells isolated from PBMCs. The origin of the receptors is a human donor in good health.

The chain uses TRBV7-8 and TRBJ2-1; the match to TRBD1 covers 10 bases. CDR3 size: 14 residues. Germline V gene data show CDR1 as SGHVS and CDR2 as FQNEAQ. With V trimmed by 6 bases and J by 7 bases, 6 bases remained unmatched. The CDR3 coding sequence is TGTGCCAGCAGTTCCGGGACAGGGGTTAATGAGCAGTTCTTC. Translating gives CASSSGTGVNEQFF.

The chain is built from TRBV19 and TRBJ2-5; 14 bases align to TRBD2. After removal of 8 bases from V and 4 bases from J, the junction contained 6 bases not matched to a gene. This CDR3 region has 15 residues. CDR1 is LNHDA and CDR2 is SQIVND in the germline V gene (reference sequence). This chain's CDR3 is CASGGLAGARETQYF. CDR3 sequence (DNA): TGTGCCAGTGGGGGACTAGCGGGAGCTCGAGAGACCCAGTACTTC.

The gene calls are TRBV28 and TRBJ1-3; no clear D gene. V lost 3 bases, J lost 0 bases, and 9 bases lay in between. This CDR3 comprises 15 residues. Germline V gives CDR1 MDHEN, CDR2 SYDVKM. The CDR3 coding sequence is TGTGCCAGCAGTTTCCTGGCCTTCTCTGGAAACACCATATATTTT. As protein: CASSFLAFSGNTIYF.

This chain uses TRBV7-3 with TRBJ2-1; D is undetermined. CDR1 and CDR2 (germline): SGHTA, FQGTGA. The CDR3 totals 11 residues. Trimming removed 6 bases at V and 3 bases at J, with 3 bases between. The CDR3 DNA is TGTGCCAGCAGTAACTACAATGAGCAGTTCTTC. Its translation: CASSNYNEQFF.

The chain is built from TRBV27 and TRBJ2-3; 10 nucleotides match TRBD2. The CDR3 sequence is 13 residues long. With 6 bases clipped from V and 3 bases from J, the junction kept 0 bases outside the gene matches. Looked up from germline, CDR1 is MNHEY and CDR2 is SMNVEV (reference sequence). The CDR3 DNA sequence: TGTGCCAGCAGGGGACTAGCGACAGATACGCAGTATTTT. It codes for CASRGLATDTQYF.

The chain links TRBV2 to TRBJ2-3; D ambiguous. The CDR3 consists of 12 residues. Per germline, CDR1 SNHLY and CDR2 FYNNEI. V was shortened by 7 bases and J by 4 bases, with 9 bases between the two germline ends. CDR3 sequence: CASKSGPDTQYF. CDR3 in DNA: TGTGCCAGCAAATCCGGTCCAGATACGCAGTATTTT.

The gene calls are TRBV27 and TRBJ2-1, with TRBD1 matching over 10 bases. The CDR3 loop spans 17 amino acids. Germline CDR1 and CDR2: MNHEY and SMNVEV (reference sequence). With V trimmed by 5 bases and J by 9 bases, 16 bases remained unmatched. CDR3 nucleotide sequence: TGTGCCAGCAGTGTCACCTTCCGGGACAGGGGCAGGGGTGAGCAGTTCTTC. Protein sequence: CASSVTFRDRGRGEQFF.

The chain joins TRBV7-2 to TRBJ1-4; 8 bases line up with TRBD1. The CDR3 is made up of 16 amino acids. The J segment lost 10 bases and the V segment lost 5 bases, leaving 15 bases of the junction unmatched. Germline V gene lookup returns CDR1 SGHTA and CDR2 FQGNSA. The CDR3 DNA sequence: TGTGCCAGCAGCAGCATAACAGGGGGTTCGTTTGTAAAACTGTTTTTT. The encoded protein is CASSSITGGSFVKLFF.

This chain links TRBV2 with TRBJ2-7; D might be TRBD1 (5 bases). The V end lost 1 base, the J end lost 1 base, and 11 bases lay between the germline ends. The CDR3 is made up of 15 amino acids. The germline CDR1 and CDR2 sequences are SNHLY and FYNNEI. Here the CDR3 DNA reads TGTGCCAGCAGTGAAGTCGACAGAACATCCTACGAGCAGTACTTC. Amino acids: CASSEVDRTSYEQYF.